This T cell receptor (beta chain) was identified during a study of siplizumab effects on memory and regulatory T cells. Clones were read by immunoSEQ multiplex PCR, and TCRdb kept only the in-frame ones, dropping some. The sample records about 72,000 clones, around 90% being singletons. This CDR3 has 16 amino acids. This chain joins TRBV1 and TRBJ2-3; the table's D call, TRBD2, was not checked against the DNA. TRBV1 is given as a pseudogene. Sequenced sample: CD8+ T cells sorted from blood. The origin of this receptor is a human donor in good health. The CDR3 DNA is TGCACCAGCAGCCATGCCACGGACTGCCTCACAGATACGCAGTATTTT. This gives the protein CTSSHATDCLTDTQYF.